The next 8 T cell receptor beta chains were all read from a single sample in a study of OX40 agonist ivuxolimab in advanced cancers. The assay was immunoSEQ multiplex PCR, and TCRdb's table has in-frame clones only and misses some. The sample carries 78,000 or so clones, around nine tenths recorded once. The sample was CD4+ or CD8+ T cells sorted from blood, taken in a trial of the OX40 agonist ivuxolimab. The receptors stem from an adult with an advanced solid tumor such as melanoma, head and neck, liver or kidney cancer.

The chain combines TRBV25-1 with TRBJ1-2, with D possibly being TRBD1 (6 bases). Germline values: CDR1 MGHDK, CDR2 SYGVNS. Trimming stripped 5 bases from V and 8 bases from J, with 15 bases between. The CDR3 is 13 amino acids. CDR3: CASSLQGGGGYTF. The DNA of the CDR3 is TGTGCCAGCAGTCTACAGGGAGGTGGGGGCTACACCTTC.

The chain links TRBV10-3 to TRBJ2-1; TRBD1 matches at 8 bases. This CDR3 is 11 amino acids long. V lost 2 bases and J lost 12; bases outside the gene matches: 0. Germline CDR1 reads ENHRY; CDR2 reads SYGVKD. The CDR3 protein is CAISEGQGQFF. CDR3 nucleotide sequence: TGTGCCATCAGTGAGGGACAGGGGCAGTTCTTC.

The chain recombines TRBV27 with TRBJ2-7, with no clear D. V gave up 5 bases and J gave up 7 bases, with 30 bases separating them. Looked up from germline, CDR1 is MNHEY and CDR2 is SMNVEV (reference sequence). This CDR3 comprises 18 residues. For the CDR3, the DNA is TGTGCCAGCAGTCTCAACATTGGGCTGACGAACGGCCCCAGAGAGCAGTACTTC. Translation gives CASSLNIGLTNGPREQYF.

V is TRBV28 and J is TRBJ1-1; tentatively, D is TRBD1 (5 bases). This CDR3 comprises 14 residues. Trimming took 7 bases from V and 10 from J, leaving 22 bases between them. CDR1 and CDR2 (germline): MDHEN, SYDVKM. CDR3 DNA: TGTGCCAGCAATCCCGGACGGGGCCAGCTGAGAGCTTTCTTT. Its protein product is CASNPGRGQLRAFF. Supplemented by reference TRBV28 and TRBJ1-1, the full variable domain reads DVKVTQSSRYLVKRTGEKVFLECVQDMDHENMFWYRQDPGLGLRLIYFSYDVKMKEKGDIPEGYSVSREKKERFSLILESASTNQTSMYLCASNPGRGQLRAFFGQGTRLTVV.

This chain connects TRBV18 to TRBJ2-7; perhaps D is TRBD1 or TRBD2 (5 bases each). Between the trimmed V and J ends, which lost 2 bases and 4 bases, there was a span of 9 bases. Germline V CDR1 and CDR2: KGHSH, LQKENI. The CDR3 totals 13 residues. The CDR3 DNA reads TGTGCCAGCTCACCAAGCAGGGAGTACGAGCAGTACTTC. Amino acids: CASSPSREYEQYF.

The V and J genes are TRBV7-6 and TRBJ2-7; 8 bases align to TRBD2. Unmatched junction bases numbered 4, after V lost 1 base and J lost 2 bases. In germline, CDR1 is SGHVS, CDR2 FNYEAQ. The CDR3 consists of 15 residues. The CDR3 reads CASSLVGGETYEQYF. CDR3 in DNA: TGTGCCAGCAGCTTAGTCGGGGGGGAAACCTACGAGCAGTACTTC. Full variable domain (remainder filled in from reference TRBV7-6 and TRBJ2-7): GAGVSQSPRYKVTKRGQDVALRCDPISGHVSLYWYRQALGQGPEFLTYFNYEAQQDKSGLPNDRFSAERPEGSISTLTIQRTEQRDSAMYRCASSLVGGETYEQYFGPGTRLTVT.

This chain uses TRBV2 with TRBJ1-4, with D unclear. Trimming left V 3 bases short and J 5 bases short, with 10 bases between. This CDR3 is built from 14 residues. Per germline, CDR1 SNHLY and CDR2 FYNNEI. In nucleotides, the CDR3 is TGTGCCAGCAGTGATGGGAATGAAAATGAAAAACTGTTTTTT. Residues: CASSDGNENEKLFF.

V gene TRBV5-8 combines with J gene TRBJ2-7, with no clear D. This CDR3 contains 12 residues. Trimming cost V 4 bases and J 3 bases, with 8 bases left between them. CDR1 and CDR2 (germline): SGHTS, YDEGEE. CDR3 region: CASSPRYYEQYF. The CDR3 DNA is TGTGCCAGCAGCCCCAGGTACTACGAGCAGTACTTC.